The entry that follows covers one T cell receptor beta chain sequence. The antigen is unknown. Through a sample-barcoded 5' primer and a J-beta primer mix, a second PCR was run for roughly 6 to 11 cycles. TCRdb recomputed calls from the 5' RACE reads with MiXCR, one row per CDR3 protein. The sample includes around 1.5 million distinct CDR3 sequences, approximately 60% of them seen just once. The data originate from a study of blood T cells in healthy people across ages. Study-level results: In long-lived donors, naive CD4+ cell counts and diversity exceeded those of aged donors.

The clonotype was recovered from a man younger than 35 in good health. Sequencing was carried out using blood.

The CDR3 sequence: CASSQETIREQYF. The CDR3 DNA sequence: TGTGCCAGCAGCCAAGAGACCATCCGCGAGCAGTACTTC. This chain links TRBV3-1 with TRBJ2-4; D not resolved. The J call is doubtful: the DNA matches TRBJ2-7 better. The CDR3 has 13 residues. Germline V gives CDR1 LGHDT, CDR2 YNNKEL (reference sequence).